This TCR beta chain was captured by sequencing in a study of blood T cells in healthy people across ages. Findings and caveats of the study: Conclusively comparing naive with antigen-experienced cells was impossible with unsorted PBMCs. Among long-lived donors, naive CD4+ cells were more numerous and diversity higher than in aged donors.

The V end lost 5 bases, the J end lost 8 bases, and 7 bases lay between the germline ends. The CDR3 consists of 11 residues. Germline V gene lookup returns CDR1 SEHNR and CDR2 FQNEAQ (reference sequence). Sample-barcoded 5' priming and a J-beta primer mix drove a second PCR of roughly 6 to 12 cycles. A tag from a template-switch adaptor with 12 random nucleotides marked each cDNA molecule. One entry per CDR3 protein results from TCRdb running MiXCR on the 5' RACE reads. The data hold about 640,000 distinct CDR3 sequences, with 58% observed a single time. As to this clonotype: What it binds is unknown.

The TCR was taken from a man between 60 and 70 years old in good health. J is TRBJ2-1 and V is TRBV7-9; no reliable D call. Source material: blood. In DNA, the CDR3 is TGTGCCAGCAGCCCCACGGATGAGCAGTTCTTC. It codes for CASSPTDEQFF.